The T cell receptor beta chain under discussion was sequenced for a study of circulating and synovial CD4+ cells in juvenile arthritis. Germline CDR1 SGHRS, CDR2 YFSETQ. This CDR3 comprises 14 residues. Trimming cost V 0 bases and J 4 bases, with 10 bases left between them. Study conclusions and caveats: Vbeta family usage analysis did not detect the pathogenic-like versus bulk difference. Bulk blood CD4 samples held at least an order of magnitude more or fewer genomes than CPL. These repertoires were less diverse than bulk blood CD4 repertoires.

In the case of this clone: Its matching antigen is unknown.

Only in-frame clones appear in the TCRdb table, and some are missing; sequencing was by immunoSEQ multiplex PCR. This table has fewer than 40,000 clones, 95% to 96% appearing once. The source is a human donor with juvenile idiopathic arthritis. The V call is TRBV5-1, the J call TRBJ2-5, with D unresolved. The sample was CD4+ T cells from blood. The CDR3 nucleotides are TGCGCCAGCAGCTTGGAACGCCCGGGAGAGACCCAGTACTTC. This codes for CASSLERPGETQYF.